Given below is one TCR beta chain in context. What it binds is unknown. The record originates from a study of post-analysis software for immune sequencing data. Study-wide points: There were a handful of TRBV segments more frequent in patients than controls, and TRBV5-6, TRBV5-1 and TRBV20-1 were among them.

The CDR3 is 14 residues long. Looked up from germline, CDR1 is DFQATT and CDR2 is SNEGSKA (reference sequence). The ends were cut back, 6 bases at V and 10 bases at J, with 23 bases in the middle. Built from TCR beta cDNA, the libraries had unique molecular identifiers in them. From the PCR reads, TCRdb called clonotypes with MiXCR, one entry per CDR3 protein. The sample consists of 750,000 to 950,000 distinct CDR3 sequences, approximately 57% of them appearing once. The genes are TRBV20-1 and TRBJ2-3; the D gene is possibly TRBD2 (6 bases). This TCR derives from a girl between 10 and 17 years old with multiple sclerosis. Sequencing was carried out using blood. CDR3 nucleotide sequence: TGCAGTGCACCTGCGGGGAGGAGCAAGGATGCGCAGTATTTT. It codes for CSAPAGRSKDAQYF.